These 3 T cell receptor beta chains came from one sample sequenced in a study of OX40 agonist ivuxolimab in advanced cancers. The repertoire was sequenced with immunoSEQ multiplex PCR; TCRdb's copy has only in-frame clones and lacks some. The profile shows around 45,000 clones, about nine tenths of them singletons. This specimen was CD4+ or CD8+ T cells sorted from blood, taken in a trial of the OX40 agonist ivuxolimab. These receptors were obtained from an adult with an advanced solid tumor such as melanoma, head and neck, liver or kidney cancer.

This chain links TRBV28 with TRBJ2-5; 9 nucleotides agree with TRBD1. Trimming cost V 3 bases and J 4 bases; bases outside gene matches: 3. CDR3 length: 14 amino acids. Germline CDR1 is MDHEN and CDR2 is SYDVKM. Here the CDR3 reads CASSFGQGRETQYF. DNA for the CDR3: TGTGCCAGCAGTTTCGGACAGGGGCGAGAGACCCAGTACTTC.

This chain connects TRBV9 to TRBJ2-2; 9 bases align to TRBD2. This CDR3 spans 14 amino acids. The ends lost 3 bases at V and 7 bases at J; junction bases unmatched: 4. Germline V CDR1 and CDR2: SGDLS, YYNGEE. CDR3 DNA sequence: TGTGCCAGCAGCGAGGGACTAGCAGGCGGGGAGCTGTTTTTT. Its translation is CASSEGLAGGELFF.

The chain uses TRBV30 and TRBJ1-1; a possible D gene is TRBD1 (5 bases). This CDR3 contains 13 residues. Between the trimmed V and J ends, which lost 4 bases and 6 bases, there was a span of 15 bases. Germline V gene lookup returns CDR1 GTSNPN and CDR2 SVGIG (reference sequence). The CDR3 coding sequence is TGTGCCTGGACCTCAGGGAGGAGAGCTGAAGCTTTCTTT. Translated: CAWTSGRRAEAFF. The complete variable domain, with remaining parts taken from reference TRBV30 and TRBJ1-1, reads SQTIHQWPATLVQPVGSPLSLECTVEGTSNPNLYWYRQAAGRGLQLLFYSVGIGQISSEVPQNLSASRPQDRQFILSSKKLLLSDSGFYLCAWTSGRRAEAFFGQGTRLTVV.